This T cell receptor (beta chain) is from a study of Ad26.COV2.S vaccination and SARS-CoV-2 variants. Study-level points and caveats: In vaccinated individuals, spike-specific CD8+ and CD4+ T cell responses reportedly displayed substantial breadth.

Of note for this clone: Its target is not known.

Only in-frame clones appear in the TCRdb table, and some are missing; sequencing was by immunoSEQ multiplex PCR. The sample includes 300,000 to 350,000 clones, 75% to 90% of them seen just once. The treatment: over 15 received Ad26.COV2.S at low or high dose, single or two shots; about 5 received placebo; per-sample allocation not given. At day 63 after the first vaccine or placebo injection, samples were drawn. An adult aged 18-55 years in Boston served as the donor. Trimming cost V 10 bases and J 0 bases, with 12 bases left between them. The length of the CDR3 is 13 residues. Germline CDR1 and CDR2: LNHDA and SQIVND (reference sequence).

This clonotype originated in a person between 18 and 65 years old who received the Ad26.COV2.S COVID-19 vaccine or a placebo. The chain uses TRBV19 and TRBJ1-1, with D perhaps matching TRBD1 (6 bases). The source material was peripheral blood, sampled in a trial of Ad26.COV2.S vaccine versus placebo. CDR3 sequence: CAIADRMNTEAFF. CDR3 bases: TGTGCCATCGCGGACAGAATGAACACTGAAGCTTTCTTT. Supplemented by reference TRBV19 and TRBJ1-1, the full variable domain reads DGGITQSPKYLFRKEGQNVTLSCEQNLNHDAMYWYRQDPGQGLRLIYYSQIVNDFQKGDIAEGYSVSREKKESFPLTVTSAQKNPTAFYLCAIADRMNTEAFFGQGTRLTVV.